Following are 26 T cell receptor beta chains from one sample sequenced in a study of CD4 T cell repertoires in COVID-19. Produced via immunoSEQ multiplex PCR; TCRdb's table is partial and in-frame only. The sample includes about 75,000 clones, 83% of them seen just once. The source material was CD4+ T cells from peripheral blood, sampled after recovery from COVID-19. The origin of the receptors is a human donor who had COVID-19.

This rearrangement joins TRBV2 to TRBJ1-6; a weak D match, TRBD1 (5 bases). The CDR3 is 15 amino acids. Trimming stripped 6 bases from V and 10 bases from J, with 19 bases between. Per the germline V gene, CDR1 is SNHLY and CDR2 is FYNNEI. The CDR3, as DNA: TGTGCCAGCAGACCATCCCCGGGGACGGGATCACCCCTCCACTTT. Translation: CASRPSPGTGSPLHF.

This clone was counted a single time. This sequence joins TRBV9 and TRBJ2-3; TRBD2 might be the D (6 bases). The CDR3 loop spans 16 amino acids. Germline V gene sequence: CDR1 SGDLS, CDR2 YYNGEE. Trimming took 0 bases from V and 2 from J, leaving 13 bases between them. The CDR3 here is CASSVAGGETTDTQYF. DNA of the CDR3: TGTGCCAGCAGCGTAGCTGGCGGGGAGACCACAGATACGCAGTATTTT.

This rearrangement joins TRBV24-1 to TRBJ2-1, with D maybe TRBD2 (6 bases). CDR3 size: 15 residues. The germline V and J ends were trimmed by 5 bases and 2 bases, with 12 bases remaining between them. Germline V gene data show CDR1 as KGHDR and CDR2 as SFDVKD. CDR3 amino acids: CATSARLAPYNEQFF. Here the CDR3 DNA reads TGTGCCACCAGTGCACGGCTAGCGCCCTACAATGAGCAGTTCTTC.

CDR3 amino acids: CASSPGEGQPQHF. Written as DNA, the CDR3 is TGTGCCAGCTCACCTGGAGAGGGGCAGCCCCAGCATTTT. The rearrangement links TRBV18 to TRBJ1-5; the D gene is possibly TRBD1 (5 bases). CDR1 KGHSH and CDR2 LQKENI come from the germline V gene. The CDR3 contains 13 residues. The V gene lost 3 bases and the J gene lost 7 bases, with 10 bases spanning the gap.

The CDR3: CASRQTWNTEAFF. DNA for the CDR3: TGCGCCAGCAGACAGACCTGGAACACTGAAGCTTTCTTT. The chain carries TRBV5-1 and TRBJ1-1; D is unclear. V lost 5 bases, J lost 1 base, and 9 bases lay in between. The CDR3 has 13 residues. Germline lookup yields CDR1 SGHRS and CDR2 YFSETQ.

In its sample, this clone was seen a few times. This sequence joins TRBV28 and TRBJ1-2; 8 nucleotides align to TRBD1. V gave up 8 bases and J gave up 4 bases; unmatched junction bases: 6. Germline loops: CDR1 MDHEN, CDR2 SYDVKM. This CDR3 contains 13 residues. In DNA form, the CDR3 reads TGTGCCAGCTTGGACAGGGCGGGCTATGGCTACACCTTC. Translating it yields CASLDRAGYGYTF.

The V call is TRBV6-1, the J call TRBJ2-4; TRBD1 matches 7 bases. Germline lookup yields CDR1 MNHNS and CDR2 SASEGT. The length of the CDR3 is 13 residues. V was pared by 2 bases and J by 7 bases, with 2 bases of the junction left unmatched. Here the CDR3 reads CASSESRGNIQYF. For the CDR3, the DNA is TGTGCCAGCAGTGAAAGCAGGGGGAACATTCAGTACTTC.

This chain joins TRBV2 and TRBJ2-1; D ambiguous. Trimming left V 3 bases short and J 2 bases short, with 8 bases between. Per germline, CDR1 SNHLY and CDR2 FYNNEI. The CDR3 length is 14 residues. The CDR3 DNA sequence: TGTGCCAGCAGTGAGGGTCTTGCCTACAATGAGCAGTTCTTC. This encodes CASSEGLAYNEQFF. The full variable domain, in which reference TRBV2 and TRBJ2-1 provide the parts outside the CDR3, is EPEVTQTPSHQVTQMGQEVILRCVPISNHLYFYWYRQILGQKVEFLVSFYNNEISEKSEIFDDQFSVERPDGSNFTLKIRSTKLEDSAMYFCASSEGLAYNEQFFGPGTRLTVL.

The rearrangement uses TRBV19 and TRBJ1-2, with 9 bases that match TRBD1. After removal of 4 bases from V and 6 bases from J, the junction contained 6 bases not matched to a gene. The length of the CDR3 is 14 residues. Germline CDR1 LNHDA, CDR2 SQIVND (reference sequence). In nucleotides, the CDR3 is TGTGCCAGTAGTACGGGGGACAGGGTAAATGGCTACACCTTC. Residues: CASSTGDRVNGYTF. Looking up the rest from reference TRBV19 and TRBJ1-2 gives the full variable domain: DGGITQSPKYLFRKEGQNVTLSCEQNLNHDAMYWYRQDPGQGLRLIYYSQIVNDFQKGDIAEGYSVSREKKESFPLTVTSAQKNPTAFYLCASSTGDRVNGYTFGSGTRLTVV.

This sequence joins TRBV19 and TRBJ2-3; D unresolved. With 6 bases removed from V and 2 bases from J, the gap between germline ends came to 6 bases. This CDR3 comprises 12 residues. Germline CDR1 LNHDA, CDR2 SQIVND (reference sequence). For the CDR3, the DNA is TGTGCCAGTAGCGGTCCCACAGATACGCAGTATTTT. Translation gives CASSGPTDTQYF.

This clone was observed once. The chain carries TRBV28 and TRBJ1-1; D is ambiguous. This CDR3 contains 16 residues. V shed 4 bases and J shed 5 bases, with 20 bases lying between them. Germline V gives CDR1 MDHEN, CDR2 SYDVKM. The CDR3 protein is CASSSPFSGGGTEAFF. In nucleotides, the CDR3 is TGTGCCAGCAGTTCACCATTTTCAGGTGGTGGAACTGAAGCTTTCTTT.

The V gene is TRBV5-6, the J gene TRBJ1-2, with unresolved D. Germline loops: CDR1 SGHDT, CDR2 YYEEEE. V was trimmed by 0 bases and J by 10 bases, leaving 13 bases between them. CDR3 size: 13 residues. The CDR3 region has the DNA TGTGCCAGCAGCTTGGGTCTGGGGAGGGACTACACCTTC. This codes for CASSLGLGRDYTF.

V gene TRBV19 combines with J gene TRBJ2-1, with D tentatively TRBD1 (6 bases). The CDR3 contains 15 residues. Germline V gene sequence: CDR1 LNHDA, CDR2 SQIVND (reference sequence). V lost 7 bases and J 0 bases, leaving 13 bases between the germline ends. The CDR3 protein is CASNPDSSSYNEQFF. The CDR3, as DNA: TGTGCCAGTAATCCGGACAGTAGCTCCTACAATGAGCAGTTCTTC.

V is TRBV6-5 and J is TRBJ1-5; tentatively, D is TRBD1 (5 bases). CDR1 is MNHEY, CDR2 SVGAGI, per germline. V lost 7 bases to trimming and J lost 5 bases, with 15 bases between them. The CDR3 runs to 14 residues. The CDR3 sequence: CASKAQAGDQPQHF. CDR3 sequence (DNA): TGTGCCAGCAAAGCGCAGGCGGGGGATCAGCCCCAGCATTTT.

The chain is built from TRBV27 and TRBJ2-7, with TRBD1 as a possible D gene (6 bases). CDR1 MNHEY and CDR2 SMNVEV come from the germline V gene (reference sequence). Trimming shortened V by 5 bases and J by 3 bases, and 14 bases separated the two germline ends. The CDR3 spans 14 residues. The CDR3 region has the DNA TGTGCCAGCAGTCCCCGGGAAGGGGGCTACGAGCAGTACTTC. This codes for CASSPREGGYEQYF.

V and J are TRBV5-1 and TRBJ1-1, with 8 bases matching TRBD1. V shed 0 bases, J shed 3 bases, and the junction held 4 bases outside the gene matches. Germline-derived CDR1 and CDR2 are SGHRS and YFSETQ. CDR3 length: 15 residues. In DNA, the CDR3 is TGCGCCAGCAGCTTGGACTCGGGACAGGACACTGAAGCTTTCTTT. Translating gives CASSLDSGQDTEAFF.

This rearrangement joins TRBV11-2 to TRBJ1-4; D is undetermined. V lost 5 bases and J lost 7, with 14 bases in between. The germline gives CDR1 SGHAT, CDR2 FQNNGV. The CDR3 extends over 14 amino acids. Here the CDR3 DNA reads TGTGCCAGCAGCCCCTTGGGAGGAGGTGAAAAACTGTTTTTT. Protein: CASSPLGGGEKLFF.

This clone was found a few times. The chain carries TRBV7-9 and TRBJ2-7; 10 bases are shared with TRBD1. After removal of 2 bases from V and 6 bases from J, the junction contained 4 bases not matched to a gene. The length of the CDR3 is 14 residues. CDR1 SEHNR and CDR2 FQNEAQ come from the germline V gene (reference sequence). The CDR3 nucleotides are TGTGCCAGCAGCTTATTAGGGACAGGGGTCGAGCAGTACTTC. This translates into CASSLLGTGVEQYF.

V usage is TRBV2 and J usage is TRBJ2-3; D may be TRBD1 (5 bases). The CDR3 is 14 amino acids. Trimming took 7 bases from V and 2 from J, leaving 13 bases between them. The V gene's germline CDR1 is SNHLY and CDR2 FYNNEI. For the CDR3, the DNA is TGTGCCAGCAAACTGGGGCACGACACAGATACGCAGTATTTT. Residues: CASKLGHDTDTQYF. Full variable domain (rest looked up from reference TRBV2 and TRBJ2-3): EPEVTQTPSHQVTQMGQEVILRCVPISNHLYFYWYRQILGQKVEFLVSFYNNEISEKSEIFDDQFSVERPDGSNFTLKIRSTKLEDSAMYFCASKLGHDTDTQYFGPGTRLTVL.

This clone was observed a few times. This chain joins TRBV27 and TRBJ2-2, with 10 bases identical to TRBD1. The CDR3 covers 17 residues. V shed 5 bases, J shed 5 bases, and the junction held 11 bases outside the gene matches. The germline CDR1 and CDR2 sequences are MNHEY and SMNVEV (reference sequence). CDR3 bases: TGTGCCAGCAGTCCTCTTCGACAGGGGGCGCGTACCGGGGAGCTGTTTTTT. Protein product: CASSPLRQGARTGELFF.

This chain uses TRBV6-5 with TRBJ1-5; D is possibly TRBD1 (5 bases). The germline gives CDR1 MNHEY, CDR2 SVGAGI. The CDR3 runs to 14 residues. V dropped 8 bases and J dropped 2 bases, with 13 bases sitting between them. The CDR3 region has the DNA TGTGCCAGCGGGGTCTCGGGGGGCAATCAGCCCCAGCATTTT. Its protein is CASGVSGGNQPQHF.

The genes are TRBV5-1 and TRBJ2-1, with TRBD1 matching over 9 bases. Losses at the gene ends were 0 bases for V and 9 bases for J; bases not matched to a gene: 7. Germline CDR1 and CDR2: SGHRS and YFSETQ. CDR3 size: 15 residues. Here the CDR3 DNA reads TGCGCCAGCAGCTTGGATGGGACAGGGAATCGTGAGCAGTTCTTC. Translation gives CASSLDGTGNREQFF.

This clone was counted only a few times. The chain carries TRBV18 and TRBJ1-5; D possibly corresponds to TRBD1 (6 bases). The CDR3 contains 14 residues. From germline, CDR1 is KGHSH and CDR2 LQKENI. Trimming cost V 5 bases and J 8 bases, with 16 bases left between them. The CDR3 DNA reads as TGTGCCAGCTCATCACAGGGTAAAGCGGAGCCCCAGCATTTT. Residues: CASSSQGKAEPQHF. Full variable domain (outside the CDR3, taken from reference TRBV18 and TRBJ1-5): NAGVMQNPRHLVRRRGQEARLRCSPMKGHSHVYWYRQLPEEGLKFMVYLQKENIIDESGMPKERFSAEFPKEGPSILRIQQVVRGDSAAYFCASSSQGKAEPQHFGDGTRLSIL.

The chain is built from TRBV7-8 and TRBJ2-1, with 11 nucleotides matching TRBD2. This CDR3 is 16 amino acids long. Germline CDR1 SGHVS, CDR2 FQNEAQ. Trimming cost V 7 bases and J 0 bases; bases outside gene matches: 5. For the CDR3, the DNA is TGTGCCAGCAACAGACTAGCGGGGAGCTCCTACAATGAGCAGTTCTTC. Encoded protein: CASNRLAGSSYNEQFF.

The chain's CDR3 is CASTWGNNQPQHF. DNA for the CDR3: TGTGCCAGCACTTGGGGGAACAATCAGCCCCAGCATTTT. The rearrangement joins TRBV6-5 to TRBJ1-5, with a tentative D call TRBD1 (5 bases). The CDR3 spans 13 residues. Trimming left V 7 bases short and J 3 bases short, with 10 bases between. Germline loops: CDR1 MNHEY, CDR2 SVGAGI.

For this clone: At one end the junction does not follow the germline gene, possibly because of a read error. The genes are TRBV12-3 or TRBV12-4 and TRBJ2-1; 9 positions agree with TRBD1. The CDR3 length is 11 residues. DNA for the CDR3: TGTGCCAGCAGCCAGGGACAGGGTTCTGTCTTC. Its protein is CASSQGQGSVF.